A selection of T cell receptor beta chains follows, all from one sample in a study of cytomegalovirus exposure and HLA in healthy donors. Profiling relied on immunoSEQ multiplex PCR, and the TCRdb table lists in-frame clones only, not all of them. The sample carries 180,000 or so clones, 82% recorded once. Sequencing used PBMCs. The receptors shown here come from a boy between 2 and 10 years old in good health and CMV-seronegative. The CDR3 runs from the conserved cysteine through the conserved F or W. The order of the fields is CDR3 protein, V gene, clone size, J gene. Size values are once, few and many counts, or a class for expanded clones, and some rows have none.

CASSLEPVLRGYEQYF | TRBV5-4 | . | TRBJ2-7
CASSPRQVEDTQYF | TRBV18 | . | TRBJ2-3
CASSILAGSSYNEQFF | TRBV19 | few | TRBJ2-1
CASSLKTGGIGDTQYF | TRBV18 | . | TRBJ2-3
CASSRGPAGLTNEKLFF | TRBV5-1 | . | TRBJ1-4
CASLQGGATDTQYF | TRBV5-1 | . | TRBJ2-3
CASSSQGAGAFF | TRBV7-9 | . | TRBJ1-1
CASSQSGQGFVRGYTF | TRBV7-9 | . | TRBJ1-2
CASSTQGDNEQFF | TRBV9 | . | TRBJ2-1
CASSPRTGEGSPLHF | TRBV6-6 | . | TRBJ1-6
CASSEGSSNQPQHF | TRBV6-1 | . | TRBJ1-5
CASSQERDRGTEAFF | TRBV4-2 | . | TRBJ1-1
CASIEWKDRVRDGSYEQYF | TRBV27 | once | TRBJ2-7
CASSLVPGGYYEQYF | TRBV5-5 | . | TRBJ2-7
CASRGGQMESYEQYF | TRBV2 | once | TRBJ2-7
CASSKSGVFSTDTQYF | TRBV7-2 | once | TRBJ2-3
CASSEKNTEAFF | TRBV18 | . | TRBJ1-1
CASSYSGRMIGNTIYF | TRBV6-5 | few | TRBJ1-3
CASSPSQAAGANVLTF | TRBV18 | . | TRBJ2-6
CASSYPSRGPDTQYF | TRBV7-2 | once | TRBJ2-3
CASPRRSGNTIYF | TRBV21-1 | . | TRBJ1-3
CASSLNGLGYTF | TRBV7-2 | few | TRBJ1-2
CASSQIGTGMANTEAFF | TRBV5-5 | few | TRBJ1-1
CASSQPGQGNYEQYF | TRBV4-1 | . | TRBJ2-7
CASSLGQGYGYTF | TRBV7-9 | . | TRBJ1-2
CASSLRRRGNTGELFF | TRBV7-2 | . | TRBJ2-2
CASSFHREETQYF | TRBV7-2 | . | TRBJ2-5
CASSLFSLNSPLHF | TRBV27 | . | TRBJ1-6
CASSDPRGQNLNTEAFF | TRBV19 | once | TRBJ1-1
CASSHGAGSGETQYF | TRBV7-9 | . | TRBJ2-5
CASSIGVRGGHYNEQFF | TRBV5-1 | . | TRBJ2-1
CASREGARERTRIYGYTF | TRBV19 | . | TRBJ1-2
CASSLVRGGGYTF | TRBV5-8 | once | TRBJ1-2
CASSWAGATYEQYF | TRBV5-1 | . | TRBJ2-7
CASSSSGTVYGYTF | TRBV7-8 | . | TRBJ1-2
CASSPSTGGGGYTF | TRBV18 | . | TRBJ1-2
CASSPAGGTIYF | TRBV18 | . | TRBJ1-3
CASSPALDRNPHEQYF | TRBV7-9 | . | TRBJ2-7
CASSRSRSGNTDTQYF | TRBV11-2 | . | TRBJ2-3
CSVDRGGNTIYF | TRBV29-1 | . | TRBJ1-3
CAIRTLDANEQFF | TRBV10-3 | . | TRBJ2-1
CASSLGPAGGANVLTF | TRBV4-3 | . | TRBJ2-6
CASRYGGVETQYF | TRBV25-1 | . | TRBJ2-5
CASSQGRAYEQYF | TRBV4-3 | . | TRBJ2-7
CASSLMGGKSDQPQHF | TRBV5-8 | . | TRBJ1-5
CASSHGGNSPLHF | TRBV7-9 | . | TRBJ1-6
CASSPGREREAFF | TRBV7-2 | . | TRBJ1-1
CASSQVIWDREGEAFF | TRBV4-3 | once | TRBJ1-1
CASSLQGAGSYGYTF | TRBV6-6 | once | TRBJ1-2
CSASIGETQYF | TRBV20-1 | few | TRBJ2-5
CASSAAGGLQTQHF | TRBV7-2 | once | TRBJ1-5
CASSLLGQGGSGYTF | TRBV5-1 | . | TRBJ1-2
CAIRTGAAPGYTF | TRBV10-3 | . | TRBJ1-2